These 5 T cell receptor beta chains were sequenced from one sample in a study of T-cell reconstitution after alpha-beta-depleted transplantation in children. Using unique molecular identifiers, the investigators prepared the TCRbeta library. MiXCR, applied by TCRdb to the PCR reads, yields one record per CDR3 protein. The sample yields around 450,000 distinct CDR3 sequences, roughly two fifths seen once. The sample in question was PBMCs, obtained before TCRalphabeta/CD19-depleted stem cell transplant. The receptor set was obtained from a girl aged 2-10 years with aplastic anemia, due to receive a stem cell transplant.

The chain carries TRBV11-2 and TRBJ2-2; D not resolved. This CDR3 has 16 amino acids. Trimming took 5 bases from V and 0 from J, leaving 13 bases between them. The V gene's germline CDR1 is SGHAT and CDR2 FQNNGV. This CDR3 is CASSVSGAANTGELFF. CDR3 nucleotide sequence: TGTGCCAGCAGCGTTTCAGGCGCCGCGAACACCGGGGAGCTGTTTTTT. The full variable domain, in which reference TRBV11-2 and TRBJ2-2 provide the parts outside the CDR3, is EAGVAQSPRYKIIEKRQSVAFWCNPISGHATLYWYQQILGQGPKLLIQFQNNGVVDDSQLPKDRFSAERLKGVDSTLKIQPAKLEDSAVYLCASSVSGAANTGELFFGEGSRLTVL.

This clonotype has only a few counts. The V and J genes are TRBV20-1 and TRBJ1-5, with D maybe TRBD1 (5 bases). Trimming took 6 bases from V and 3 from J, leaving 12 bases between them. Germline CDR1 and CDR2: DFQATT and SNEGSKA (reference sequence). This CDR3 contains 13 residues. The CDR3 spells CSASRDHNQPQHF. In nucleotides, the CDR3 is TGCAGTGCCAGTCGGGACCACAATCAGCCCCAGCATTTT.

The V call is TRBV7-8, the J call TRBJ2-7, with TRBD2 matching 11 bases. After removal of 6 bases from V and 4 bases from J, the junction contained 8 bases not matched to a gene. There are 15 residues in the CDR3. CDR1 and CDR2 from the germline V gene are SGHVS and FQNEAQ. DNA of the CDR3: TGTGCCAGCAGTATAGCGGGAGGGCCCCTTTACGAGCAGTACTTC. It is translated as CASSIAGGPLYEQYF. The variable domain in full, completed from reference TRBV7-8 and TRBJ2-7, reads GAGVSQSPRYKVAKRGQDVALRCDPISGHVSLFWYQQALGQGPEFLTYFQNEAQLDKSGLPSDRFFAERPEGSVSTLKIQRTQQEDSAVYLCASSIAGGPLYEQYFGPGTRLTVT.

V and J are TRBV25-1 and TRBJ2-3; TRBD1 agrees at 10 bases. V shed 4 bases and J 1 base; nucleotides not matched to a gene: 5. Germline V lookup: CDR1 MGHDK, CDR2 SYGVNS. The CDR3 totals 16 residues. CDR3: CASSVGTGERTDTQYF. Here the CDR3 DNA reads TGTGCCAGCAGTGTAGGGACAGGGGAACGCACAGATACGCAGTATTTT.

The V and J genes are TRBV7-9 and TRBJ2-1; TRBD1 aligns across 8 bases. Trimming took 5 bases from V and 2 from J; bases not matched to a gene: 8. Germline CDR1 is SEHNR and CDR2 is FQNEAQ (reference sequence). This CDR3 comprises 16 residues. The CDR3 nucleotides are TGTGCCAGCAGCCCACGGACAGGGAAGGCCTACAATGAGCAGTTCTTC. This codes for CASSPRTGKAYNEQFF.